The 26 T cell receptor beta chains below were found in one sample sequenced in a study of blood T cell repertoires in COVID-19. The method was immunoSEQ multiplex PCR; TCRdb's version includes in-frame clones alone and lacks a portion of them. The sample has around 63,000 clones, around 87% seen once. The specimen sequenced was peripheral blood. All receptors come from a woman between 55 and 75 years old with acute or convalescent COVID-19.

The table lists this clone with a count of one. DNA of the CDR3: TGCGCCAGCACCCGGATCCTAGCGGGAGGCACCGGGGAGCTGTTTTTT. Translating it yields CASTRILAGGTGELFF. V is TRBV4-1 and J is TRBJ2-2; 11 bases are a match to TRBD2. CDR3 length equals 16 residues. V shed 7 bases and J 4 bases; nucleotides not matched to a gene: 8. In germline, CDR1 is MGHRA, CDR2 YSYEKL.

The J gene is TRBJ1-5, the V gene TRBV6-5; a weak D match, TRBD1 (5 bases). The CDR3 loop spans 14 amino acids. Trimming pared 6 bases from V and 6 bases from J, leaving 15 bases between. Germline CDR1 is MNHEY and CDR2 is SVGAGI. CDR3 sequence (DNA): TGTGCCAGCAGCGCCGGCAGGGTTAGTCAGCCCCAGCATTTT. Translated: CASSAGRVSQPQHF.

The CDR3 DNA sequence: TGTGCCAGCAGCTTAGGACAGCTGAACACCGGGGAGCTGTTTTTT. Its translation is CASSLGQLNTGELFF. This chain joins TRBV7-6 and TRBJ2-2, with D possibly being TRBD1 (5 bases). The CDR3 runs 15 residues. V dropped 1 base and J dropped 1 base, with 7 bases sitting between them. Per the germline V gene, CDR1 is SGHVS and CDR2 is FNYEAQ.

This chain joins TRBV7-2 and TRBJ2-7; 7 nucleotides match TRBD2. CDR3 length equals 14 residues. The V gene's germline CDR1 is SGHTA and CDR2 FQGNSA. After removal of 1 base from V and 2 bases from J, the junction contained 2 bases not matched to a gene. In nucleotides, the CDR3 is TGTGCCAGCAGCTTAGATGGACTAGCCTACGAGCAGTACGTC. Residues: CASSLDGLAYEQYV.

The genes are TRBV3-1 (or the pseudogene TRBV3-2) and TRBJ1-1; TRBD1 aligns across 8 bases. Germline-derived CDR1 and CDR2 are LGHDT and YNNKEL (reference sequence). CDR3 length: 17 amino acids. Unmatched junction bases numbered 13, after V lost 5 bases and J lost 2 bases. The CDR3 spells CASSYRTGWDINTEAFF. CDR3 in DNA: TGTGCCAGCAGCTACCGGACAGGGTGGGATATTAACACTGAAGCTTTCTTT.

In this sample, this clone turned up once. The J gene is TRBJ1-3, the V gene TRBV3-1 (or the pseudogene TRBV3-2); D call uncertain. Trimming left V 3 bases short and J 3 bases short, with 3 bases between. The CDR3 has 12 residues. The germline gives CDR1 LGHDT, CDR2 YNNKEL (reference sequence). DNA for the CDR3: TGTGCCAGCAGCCATCTTGGAAACACCATATATTTT. Protein product: CASSHLGNTIYF.

The V call is TRBV9, the J call TRBJ2-1, with 7 bases identical to TRBD1. Per the germline V gene, CDR1 is SGDLS and CDR2 is YYNGEE. There are 13 residues in the CDR3. With V trimmed by 3 bases and J by 6 bases, 3 bases remained unmatched. This CDR3 is CASSGRQGNEQFF. The CDR3 bases are TGTGCCAGCAGCGGAAGACAGGGCAATGAGCAGTTCTTC.

The CDR3 DNA sequence: TGTGCCAGCAGACCCTATAGCAATCAGCCCCAGCATTTT. This translates into CASRPYSNQPQHF. The rearrangement uses TRBV6-5 and TRBJ1-5; D gene unclear. V was cut by 6 bases and J by 0 bases, with 6 bases left in between. The length of the CDR3 is 13 residues. Germline V gene lookup returns CDR1 MNHEY and CDR2 SVGAGI.

This clone was detected only once. V is TRBV11-1 and J is TRBJ1-1; 7 nucleotides align to TRBD1. V gave up 4 bases and J gave up 7 bases; unmatched junction bases: 3. Germline loops: CDR1 SGHAT, CDR2 FQDESV (reference sequence). The CDR3 sequence is 12 residues long. In nucleotides, the CDR3 is TGTGCCAGCAGCTCCAGGGGGTTTGAAGCTTTCTTT. This sequence encodes CASSSRGFEAFF.

The chain recombines TRBV29-1 with TRBJ1-2, with 8 bases aligning to TRBD1. This CDR3 region has 14 residues. Looked up from germline, CDR1 is SQVTM and CDR2 is ANQGSEA. The ends lost 6 bases at V and 4 bases at J; junction bases unmatched: 10. DNA of the CDR3: TGCAGCGTCAGCTCAGGGGGCAGCAGCTATGGCTACACCTTC. Its translation: CSVSSGGSSYGYTF.

The rearrangement links TRBV5-1 to TRBJ2-2, with 7 bases lining up with TRBD1. Unmatched junction bases numbered 4, after V lost 1 base and J lost 1 base. The CDR3 loop spans 16 amino acids. CDR1 and CDR2 (germline): SGHRS, YFSETQ. The CDR3 region is CASSLWGQMNTGELFF. The CDR3 DNA sequence: TGCGCCAGCAGCTTGTGGGGACAGATGAACACCGGGGAGCTGTTTTTT.

The chain couples TRBV5-1 to TRBJ1-1; no firm D call. The V gene's germline CDR1 is SGHRS and CDR2 YFSETQ. The CDR3 runs to 16 residues. Trimming shortened V by 6 bases and J by 2 bases, and 20 bases separated the two germline ends. The CDR3 region is CASIDRREKANTEAFF. CDR3 nucleotide sequence: TGCGCCAGCATAGACCGCCGGGAAAAGGCTAACACTGAAGCTTTCTTT.

This clone turned up a few times. This CDR3 is also generated by other DNA sequences in the sample. The DNA for the CDR3 is TGTGCCAGCAGCCCCCGGACTGAAGCTTTCTTT. This gives the protein CASSPRTEAFF. The V and J genes are TRBV6-2 or TRBV6-3 and TRBJ1-1; D is uncertain. The V end lost 6 bases, the J end lost 5 bases, and 7 bases lay between the germline ends. The CDR3 is made up of 11 amino acids. Germline CDR1 and CDR2: MNHEY and SVGEGT.

The rearrangement links TRBV5-1 to TRBJ1-3; perhaps TRBD1 as D (6 bases). CDR1 and CDR2 (germline): SGHRS, YFSETQ. V was clipped by 2 bases and J by 0 bases, with 9 bases between them. This CDR3 has 15 residues. The CDR3 loop is CASSFDRLSGNTIYF. The CDR3, as DNA: TGCGCCAGCAGCTTTGACAGGCTCTCTGGAAACACCATATATTTT.

This chain uses TRBV6-2 or TRBV6-3 with TRBJ1-2, with D perhaps TRBD1 (6 bases). CDR1 and CDR2 from the germline V gene are MNHEY and SVGEGT. This CDR3 region has 13 residues. Trimming shortened V by 5 bases and J by 1 base, and 8 bases separated the two germline ends. The CDR3 DNA reads TGTGCCAGCAGTCAACAGGGTAACTATGGCTACACCTTC. It encodes CASSQQGNYGYTF.

CDR3 DNA: TGCGCCAGCAGCCCCCTGGATGGGGGGATTAATGAAAAACTGTTTTTT. This codes for CASSPLDGGINEKLFF. The rearrangement joins TRBV5-1 to TRBJ1-4, with a weak D call TRBD1 (5 bases). V lost 4 bases to trimming and J lost 4 bases, with 17 bases between them. Germline loops: CDR1 SGHRS, CDR2 YFSETQ. This CDR3 has 16 amino acids.

The chain uses TRBV12-3 or TRBV12-4 and TRBJ2-1; the D gene is possibly TRBD2 (6 bases). V lost 6 bases and J lost 16, with 16 bases in between. The CDR3 consists of 11 residues. The CDR3 nucleotides read TGTGCCAGCAGCTCTGAGGCGGGGACTTTCTTC. Encoded protein: CASSSEAGTFF.

The V call is TRBV5-1, the J call TRBJ2-3; unclear D gene. The ends were cut back, 0 bases at V and 3 bases at J, with 11 bases in the middle. CDR1 is SGHRS and CDR2 is YFSETQ in the germline V gene. The CDR3 is 15 residues long. DNA for the CDR3: TGCGCCAGCAGCTTGGGTGAGGTGAAGACAGATACGCAGTATTTT. Translated: CASSLGEVKTDTQYF.

The V gene is TRBV4-1, the J gene TRBJ1-1, with 8 bases matching TRBD1. From germline, CDR1 is MGHRA and CDR2 YSYEKL. The CDR3 totals 16 residues. The V gene end was trimmed by 4 bases and the J gene end by 1 base; junction bases not matched to a gene: 8. CDR3 bases: TGCGCCAGCAGCCCAGTAACAGGGGGGTCGAACACTGAAGCTTTCTTT. It yields the protein CASSPVTGGSNTEAFF.

The chain uses TRBV6-5 and TRBJ1-1, with a weak D call TRBD1 (5 bases). This CDR3 has 11 residues. Germline-derived CDR1 and CDR2 are MNHEY and SVGAGI. Trimming left V 8 bases short and J 7 bases short, with 11 bases between. The CDR3 protein is CASVRGGEAFF. DNA for the CDR3: TGTGCCAGCGTGCGGGGGGGTGAAGCTTTCTTT.

The J gene is TRBJ2-3, the V gene TRBV5-1, with D perhaps TRBD2 (6 bases). V was clipped by 4 bases and J by 7 bases, with 19 bases between them. CDR1 is SGHRS, CDR2 YFSETQ, per germline. The CDR3 is 15 amino acids. CDR3 residues: CASSLTGGDTHTQYF. The CDR3, as DNA: TGCGCCAGCAGCCTCACGGGCGGGGATACTCATACGCAGTATTTT.

The rearrangement links TRBV7-9 to TRBJ2-3, with D possibly being TRBD2 (6 bases). The CDR3 contains 13 residues. The germline V gene encodes CDR1 SEHNR and CDR2 FQNEAQ (reference sequence). The ends were cut back, 5 bases at V and 5 bases at J, with 11 bases in the middle. CDR3 sequence: CASSPSGVDTQYF. CDR3 DNA: TGTGCCAGCAGCCCCTCGGGAGTAGATACGCAGTATTTT.

J is TRBJ2-7 and V is TRBV10-3; possibly TRBD1 for D (6 bases). The CDR3 has 13 amino acids. V lost 5 bases, J lost 0 bases, and 8 bases lay in between. Germline-derived CDR1 and CDR2 are ENHRY and SYGVKD. CDR3 protein: CAISTGYSYEQYV. The CDR3 nucleotides read TGTGCCATCAGTACAGGGTACTCCTACGAGCAGTACGTC.

The chain has TRBV6-1 and TRBJ1-5; 8 bases agree with TRBD1. The CDR3 sequence is 15 residues long. From germline, CDR1 is MNHNS and CDR2 SASEGT. V trimming: 1 base; J trimming: 1 base; junction bases outside the gene matches: 0. CDR3 sequence: CASSEGQGSNQPQHF. CDR3 in DNA: TGTGCCAGCAGTGAAGGACAGGGGAGCAATCAGCCCCAGCATTTT.

The chain has TRBV27 and TRBJ1-2; a weak D match, TRBD1 (6 bases). Germline V gene lookup returns CDR1 MNHEY and CDR2 SMNVEV (reference sequence). The V end lost 5 bases, the J end lost 8 bases, and 18 bases lay between the germline ends. The CDR3 is made up of 14 amino acids. The CDR3 reads CASSQSGGLSGYTF. The CDR3 region has the DNA TGTGCCAGCAGTCAATCGGGGGGGCTCTCCGGCTACACCTTC.

V and J are TRBV7-2 and TRBJ1-1, with no clear D. Trimming stripped 7 bases from V and 1 base from J, with 13 bases between. The CDR3 is made up of 14 amino acids. From germline, CDR1 is SGHTA and CDR2 FQGNSA. This chain's CDR3 is CASTSSRENTEAFF. The CDR3 nucleotides are TGTGCCAGCACCTCCTCAAGAGAGAACACTGAAGCTTTCTTT.